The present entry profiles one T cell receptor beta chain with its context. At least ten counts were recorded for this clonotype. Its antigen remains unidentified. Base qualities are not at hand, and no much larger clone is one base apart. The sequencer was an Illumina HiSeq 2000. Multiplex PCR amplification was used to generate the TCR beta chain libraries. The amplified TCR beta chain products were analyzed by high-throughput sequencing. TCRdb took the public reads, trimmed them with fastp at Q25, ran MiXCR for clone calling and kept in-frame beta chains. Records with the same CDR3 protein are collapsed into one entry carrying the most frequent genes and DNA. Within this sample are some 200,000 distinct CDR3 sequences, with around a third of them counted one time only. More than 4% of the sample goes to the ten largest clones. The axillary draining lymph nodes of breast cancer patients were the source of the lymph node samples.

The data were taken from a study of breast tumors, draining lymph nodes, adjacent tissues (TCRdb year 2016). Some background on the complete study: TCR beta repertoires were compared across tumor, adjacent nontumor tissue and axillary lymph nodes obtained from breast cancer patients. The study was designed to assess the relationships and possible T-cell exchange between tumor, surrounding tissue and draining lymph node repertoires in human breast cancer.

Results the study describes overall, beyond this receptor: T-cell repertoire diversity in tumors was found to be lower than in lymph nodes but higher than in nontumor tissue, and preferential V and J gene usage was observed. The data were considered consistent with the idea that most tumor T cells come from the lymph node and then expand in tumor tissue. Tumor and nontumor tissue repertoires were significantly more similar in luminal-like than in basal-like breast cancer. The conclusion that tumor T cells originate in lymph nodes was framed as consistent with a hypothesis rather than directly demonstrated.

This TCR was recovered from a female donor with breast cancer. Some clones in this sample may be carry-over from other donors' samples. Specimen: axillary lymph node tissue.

The nucleotides are TGTGCCAGCTCACCAAGACAGGTGGGATATGGCTACACCTTC. It translates as CASSPRQVGYGYTF. Recombination linked TRBV18 to TRBJ1-2; D gene: possibly TRBD1, on 6 matching bases. The CDR3 numbers 14 residues from cysteine through phenylalanine. Of all the DNA, just the CDR3 is kept, 42 bases in frame from base 1. At the junction V is shortened by 2 bases and J by 5 bases, with 12 bases in between. From a lookup of the germline V gene, CDR1 and CDR2 are KGHSH and LQKENI.